The T cell receptor beta chain described here comes from a study of T cells in Graves' hyperthyroidism and ophthalmopathy. Study results and limitations: Median prediction lead before ophthalmopathy onset was 6.5 to 7 months with the model. Most thyroid clonotypes expanded above 0.001 were also detected in blood.

This clonotype came up many times. What it binds is unknown. The V gene end was trimmed by 4 bases and the J gene end by 7 bases; junction bases not matched to a gene: 1. CDR1 is GTSNPN, CDR2 SVGIG, per germline (reference sequence). The CDR3 loop spans 12 amino acids. TCR beta CDR3 sequences were amplified from RNA transcripts. The TCR CDR3 first-round RT-PCR relied on the HTBI primer set. Each CDR3 protein gets one entry after TCRdb re-called the multiplex PCR reads with MiXCR. The sample comprises approximately 710,000 distinct CDR3 sequences, 15% to 20% of which are singletons, and roughly 15% rests with the top ten. Graves' hyperthyroidism was deemed stable given no ophthalmopathy progression within 18 months. Exclusion followed for patients with uncontrolled infection, other autoimmune disease, pregnancy or lactation.

V usage is TRBV30 and J usage is TRBJ2-2; 9 positions match TRBD2. This clonotype was sampled from a man aged 45-65 years with Graves' hyperthyroidism. The source material was blood. As DNA, the CDR3 is TGTGCCTGGAAACTAGCGGGCGGGGAGCTGTTTTTT. Translating gives CAWKLAGGELFF.